Presented here are 17 T cell receptor beta chains from one specimen sequenced in a study of cytomegalovirus exposure and HLA in healthy donors. PCR amplification relied on 60 Vbeta primers (plus 13 Jbeta primers). The method was immunoSEQ multiplex PCR; TCRdb's version includes in-frame clones alone and lacks a portion of them. The top ten clones hold about 0.98% of a sample with roughly 150,000 clones, about 81% of them seen once. The sample comprised PBMCs. Receptors originate from a girl aged 2-10 years in good health and CMV-seropositive.

V gene TRBV5-1 combines with J gene TRBJ2-1, with 11 positions matching TRBD1. The CDR3 covers 17 residues. CDR1 is SGHRS and CDR2 is YFSETQ in the germline V gene. Unmatched junction bases numbered 19, after V lost 4 bases and J lost 13 bases. The CDR3 coding sequence is TGCGCCAGCAGCCTTAACCCGGACAGGGGGCGTACAATGGGACAGTTCTTC. It is translated as CASSLNPDRGRTMGQFF.

This chain uses TRBV29-1 with TRBJ2-1; 7 positions match TRBD1. The CDR3 is 15 amino acids. Germline loops: CDR1 SQVTM, CDR2 ANQGSEA. Trimming removed 6 bases from V and 0 bases from J; junction bases left unmatched: 8. CDR3 sequence: CSVDRERSSYNEQFF. The DNA for the CDR3 is TGCAGCGTAGACAGGGAACGGAGCTCCTACAATGAGCAGTTCTTC.

This chain connects TRBV5-4 to TRBJ1-1, with D hard to call. Trimming left V 2 bases short and J 1 base short, with 9 bases between. This CDR3 is built from 14 residues. Germline-derived CDR1 and CDR2 are SGHNT and YYREEE (reference sequence). CDR3 nucleotide sequence: TGTGCCAGCAGCTTTAGGACTCCGAACACTGAAGCTTTCTTT. Translated, it gives CASSFRTPNTEAFF.

The chain carries TRBV27 and TRBJ2-3; no clear D gene. Trimming cost V 6 bases and J 9 bases, with 13 bases left between them. CDR1 and CDR2 from the germline V gene are MNHEY and SMNVEV (reference sequence). The CDR3 is 12 residues long. The CDR3 DNA sequence: TGTGCCAGCAGCCACGGTTCAGGCACGCAGTATTTT. It yields the protein CASSHGSGTQYF.

The rearrangement uses TRBV6-6 and TRBJ1-2, with TRBD1 as a possible D gene (5 bases). This CDR3 contains 14 residues. From germline, CDR1 is MNHNY and CDR2 SVGAGI (reference sequence). V lost 4 bases and J lost 4, with 13 bases in between. This CDR3 is CASSFQGTSYGYTF. The CDR3, as DNA: TGTGCCAGCAGTTTTCAGGGTACGTCCTATGGCTACACCTTC.

The V call is TRBV10-2, the J call TRBJ1-2; D is unresolved. V was clipped by 0 bases and J by 2 bases, with 7 bases between them. The CDR3 is 14 amino acids. CDR1 is WSHSY and CDR2 is SAAADI in the germline V gene. The CDR3 coding sequence is TGCGCCAGCAGTGAGTCCACAGTGAACTATGGCTACACCTTC. Translation gives CASSESTVNYGYTF.

J is TRBJ2-3 and V is TRBV7-9; the D gene is possibly TRBD1 (5 bases). CDR3 size: 14 residues. Between the trimmed V and J ends, which lost 5 bases and 0 bases, there was a span of 9 bases. CDR1 SEHNR and CDR2 FQNEAQ come from the germline V gene (reference sequence). The CDR3 region is CASSVGLSTDTQYF. In DNA form, the CDR3 reads TGTGCCAGCAGCGTGGGGCTTAGCACAGATACGCAGTATTTT.

The chain's CDR3 is CASSPGKLAGSGQYF. The DNA for the CDR3 is TGTGCCAGCTCACCCGGAAAACTAGCGGGATCAGGGCAGTACTTC. The chain combines TRBV18 with TRBJ2-7, with TRBD2 matching over 10 bases. Per the germline V gene, CDR1 is KGHSH and CDR2 is LQKENI. V was clipped by 3 bases and J by 9 bases; unmatched bases: 11. The CDR3 is 15 residues long.

The chain carries TRBV5-1 and TRBJ1-1; possibly TRBD1 for D (5 bases). Germline assignment: CDR1 SGHRS and CDR2 YFSETQ. The CDR3 sequence is 15 residues long. The V end lost 0 bases, the J end lost 4 bases, and 13 bases lay between the germline ends. The CDR3 coding sequence is TGCGCCAGCAGCTTGGCTGGGGGGGGAGGCACTGAAGCTTTCTTT. Translated, it gives CASSLAGGGGTEAFF.

The rearrangement joins TRBV7-8 to TRBJ2-1, with 13 bases aligning to TRBD2. Trimming removed 6 bases from V and 9 bases from J; junction bases left unmatched: 17. The germline CDR1 and CDR2 sequences are SGHVS and FQNEAQ. This CDR3 comprises 18 residues. The CDR3 spells CASRSSRTSGRAWGEQFF. As DNA, the CDR3 is TGTGCCAGCAGAAGCTCGAGAACTAGCGGGAGGGCCTGGGGTGAGCAGTTCTTC.

CDR3 sequence: CASTPGTGTATYEQYF. CDR3 DNA sequence: TGTGCCAGCACCCCGGGAACGGGGACTGCTACCTACGAGCAGTACTTC. The rearrangement links TRBV2 to TRBJ2-7, with D possibly matching TRBD2 (6 bases). Germline V lookup: CDR1 SNHLY, CDR2 FYNNEI. V was cut by 7 bases and J by 2 bases, with 21 bases left in between. The CDR3 has 16 residues.

The rearrangement joins TRBV30 to TRBJ1-3, with no clear D. The ends were cut back, 0 bases at V and 1 base at J, with 13 bases in the middle. Germline assignment: CDR1 GTSNPN and CDR2 SVGIG (reference sequence). This CDR3 comprises 16 residues. As DNA, the CDR3 is TGTGCCTGGAGTGTACTCAAGCTAAAGTCTGGAAACACCATATATTTT. Its translation: CAWSVLKLKSGNTIYF.

V gene TRBV7-2 combines with J gene TRBJ2-1; D call uncertain. CDR1 and CDR2 from the germline V gene are SGHTA and FQGNSA. The CDR3 covers 14 residues. Trimming cost V 3 bases and J 3 bases, with 9 bases left between them. CDR3 residues: CASSFQSSYNEQFF. CDR3 sequence (DNA): TGTGCCAGCAGCTTTCAAAGTAGCTACAATGAGCAGTTCTTC. The full variable domain, completed using reference TRBV7-2 and TRBJ2-1, is GAGVSQSPSNKVTEKGKDVELRCDPISGHTALYWYRQSLGQGLEFLIYFQGNSAPDKSGLPSDRFSAERTGGSVSTLTIQRTQQEDSAVYLCASSFQSSYNEQFFGPGTRLTVL.

The V and J genes are TRBV28 and TRBJ2-3; TRBD2 matches at 10 bases. Germline CDR1 reads MDHEN; CDR2 reads SYDVKM. This CDR3 has 16 residues. V lost 3 bases and J lost 6; bases outside the gene matches: 9. The CDR3 bases are TGTGCCAGCAGTTTGAGCGGGAGGGCCTATATGGATACGCAGTATTTT. It is translated as CASSLSGRAYMDTQYF.

The CDR3: CASSVEGANTEAFF. In DNA, the CDR3 is TGTGCCAGCAGTGTAGAGGGGGCGAACACTGAAGCTTTCTTT. The chain combines TRBV6-4 with TRBJ1-1; 7 bases are shared with TRBD1. This CDR3 comprises 14 residues. CDR1 and CDR2 from the germline V gene are MRHNA and SNTAGT. Germline trimming cut 4 bases from V and 1 base from J; bases unmatched to any gene: 3.

The chain is built from TRBV20-1 and TRBJ1-2; D perhaps matches TRBD1 (6 bases). The length of the CDR3 is 11 residues. Trimming removed 5 bases at V and 8 bases at J, with 12 bases between. CDR1 and CDR2 (germline): DFQATT, SNEGSKA (reference sequence). Here the CDR3 reads CSASDRWGYTF. The CDR3 nucleotides are TGCAGTGCTTCCGACAGGTGGGGCTACACCTTC.

V usage is TRBV19 and J usage is TRBJ2-5, with unresolved D. V gave up 6 bases and J gave up 2 bases, with 10 bases separating them. The CDR3 spans 13 residues. Germline CDR1 reads LNHDA; CDR2 reads SQIVND (reference sequence). The CDR3 sequence is CASSASHQETQYF. The CDR3 coding sequence is TGTGCCAGTAGCGCGAGCCATCAAGAGACCCAGTACTTC. Full variable domain (remainder filled in from reference TRBV19 and TRBJ2-5): DGGITQSPKYLFRKEGQNVTLSCEQNLNHDAMYWYRQDPGQGLRLIYYSQIVNDFQKGDIAEGYSVSREKKESFPLTVTSAQKNPTAFYLCASSASHQETQYFGPGTRLLVL.